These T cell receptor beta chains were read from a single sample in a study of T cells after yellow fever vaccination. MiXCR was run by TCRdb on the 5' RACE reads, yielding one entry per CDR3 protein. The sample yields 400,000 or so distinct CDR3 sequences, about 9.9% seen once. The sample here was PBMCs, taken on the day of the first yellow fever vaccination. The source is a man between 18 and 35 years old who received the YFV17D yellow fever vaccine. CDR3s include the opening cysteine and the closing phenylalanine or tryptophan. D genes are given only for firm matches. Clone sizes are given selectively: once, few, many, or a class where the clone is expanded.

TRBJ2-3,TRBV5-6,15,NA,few,TGTGCCAGCAGCTTAACTAGCATTCAGCGGGATACGCAGTATTTT,CASSLTSIQRDTQYF
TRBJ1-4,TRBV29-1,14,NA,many,TGCAGCGCAAATGTCGGCGGCCGTAATGAAAAACTGTTTTTT,CSANVGGRNEKLFF
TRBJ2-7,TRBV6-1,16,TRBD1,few,TGTGCCAGCAGCTCGGGACAGACTATCTACTCCTACGAGCAGTACTTC,CASSSGQTIYSYEQYF
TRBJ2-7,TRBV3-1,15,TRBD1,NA,TGTGCCAGCAGCCCCACTCGACAGGGGGGCTACGAGCAGTACTTC,CASSPTRQGGYEQYF
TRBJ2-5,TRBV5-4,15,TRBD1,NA,TGTGCCAGCAGCTCCGGGACAGGGGGTAGGGAGACCCAGTACTTC,CASSSGTGGRETQYF
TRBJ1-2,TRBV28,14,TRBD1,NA,TGTGCCAGCAGTCCCCGGGACAGGGCCCATGGCTACACCTTC,CASSPRDRAHGYTF
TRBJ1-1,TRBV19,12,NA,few,TGTGCCAGTAGTCCCAGGGGAGGGACGGCTTTCTTT,CASSPRGGTAFF
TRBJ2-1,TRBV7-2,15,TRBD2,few,TGTGCCAGCACCGGGACTAGCGGAACCTACAATGAGCAGTTCTTC,CASTGTSGTYNEQFF
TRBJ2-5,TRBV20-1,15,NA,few,TGCAGTGCCCCCTCCGGGTCAGATTCCCAAGAGACCCAGTACTTC,CSAPSGSDSQETQYF
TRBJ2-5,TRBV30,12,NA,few,TGTGCCTGGAGTGTAATAGCTGAGACCCAGTACTTC,CAWSVIAETQYF
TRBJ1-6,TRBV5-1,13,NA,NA,TGCGCCAGCAGCTTGGTGGGAAGGTCACCCCTCCACTTT,CASSLVGRSPLHF
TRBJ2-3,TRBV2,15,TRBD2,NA,TGTGCCAGCAGCGGTAGCGGGCAGAGCACAGATACGCAGTATTTT,CASSGSGQSTDTQYF
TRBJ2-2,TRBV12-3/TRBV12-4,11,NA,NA,TGTGCCAGCAGTTTTTGGGGGGAGCTGTTTTTT,CASSFWGELFF
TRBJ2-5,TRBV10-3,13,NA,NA,TGTGCCATCAGTGGGGGGGCCCAAGAGACCCAGTACTTC,CAISGGAQETQYF
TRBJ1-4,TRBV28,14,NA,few,TGTGCCAGCACGTTAGGGACCACCGGTGAAAAACTGTTTTTT,CASTLGTTGEKLFF
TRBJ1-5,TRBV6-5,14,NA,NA,TGTGCCAGCAGTTACGGGGAACGGGGCCAGCCCCAGCATTTT,CASSYGERGQPQHF
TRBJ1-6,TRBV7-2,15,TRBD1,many,TGTGCCAGCAGCTTCATGACAGGGGCGAATTCACCCCTCCACTTT,CASSFMTGANSPLHF
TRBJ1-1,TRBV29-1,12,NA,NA,TGCAGCGCGTCGGGAGGGAGTGATGAAGCTTTCTTT,CSASGGSDEAFF
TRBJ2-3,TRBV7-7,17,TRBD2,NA,TGTGCTAGCAGCCCACGGTTGAATAGCGGGTCCACAGATACGCAGTATTTT,CASSPRLNSGSTDTQYF
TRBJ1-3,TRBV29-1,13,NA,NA,TGCAGCGTTGGACAGCGGACGGCAAACACCATATATTTT,CSVGQRTANTIYF
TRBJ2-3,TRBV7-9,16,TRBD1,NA,TGTGCCAGCAGAACCCATAAGGACAGGACGCCAGATACGCAGTATTTT,CASRTHKDRTPDTQYF
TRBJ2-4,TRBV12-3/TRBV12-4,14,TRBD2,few,TGTGCCAGCAATAGCGGGGGCCCCGGGAACATTCAGTACTTC,CASNSGGPGNIQYF